A single sample gave rise to the 14 T cell receptor beta chains below, sequenced in a study of technical replicates of blood from four donors. Profiling relied on immunoSEQ multiplex PCR, and the TCRdb table lists in-frame clones only, not all of them. The sample lists about 64,000 clones, 86% occurring once. The sequencing sample was made of PBMCs. The receptors shown here come from a human donor in good health. Some clones in this sample may be carry-over from other donors' samples.

This clone occurred once. V usage is TRBV4-3 and J usage is TRBJ2-7, with D possibly being TRBD1 (5 bases). V was shortened by 0 bases and J by 4 bases, with 19 bases between the two germline ends. This CDR3 comprises 17 residues. Germline assignment: CDR1 LGHNA and CDR2 YSLEER. This chain's CDR3 is CASSQEAGAEWGYEQYF. As DNA, the CDR3 is TGCGCCAGCAGCCAAGAAGCTGGGGCGGAGTGGGGATACGAGCAGTACTTC.

The chain is built from TRBV6-5 and TRBJ2-3; TRBD2 agrees at 13 bases. V lost 6 bases and J lost 6; bases outside the gene matches: 6. The germline gives CDR1 MNHEY, CDR2 SVGAGI. The CDR3 extends over 15 amino acids. The CDR3 protein is CASRLTSGRADTQYF. As DNA, the CDR3 is TGTGCCAGCAGACTCACTAGCGGGAGGGCCGATACGCAGTATTTT.

This clone appeared a single time. The chain recombines TRBV2 with TRBJ2-2, with 10 bases aligning to TRBD1. The germline gives CDR1 SNHLY, CDR2 FYNNEI. The ends lost 5 bases at V and 1 base at J; junction bases unmatched: 25. CDR3 size: 23 residues. The CDR3 sequence: CASSSYSSWGQGRRERNTGELFF. CDR3 sequence (DNA): TGTGCCAGCAGTTCCTACTCTTCATGGGGACAGGGGAGGCGGGAAAGGAACACCGGGGAGCTGTTTTTT.

The chain couples TRBV11-2 to TRBJ2-5, with D possibly TRBD1 on 6 matching bases. CDR1 SGHAT and CDR2 FQNNGV come from the germline V gene. The germline V and J ends were trimmed by 5 bases and 5 bases, with 15 bases remaining between them. The CDR3 covers 14 residues. CDR3 DNA sequence: TGTGCCAGCAGCCCCGGACAGCTAATGGAGACCCAGTACTTC. Encoded protein: CASSPGQLMETQYF.

This rearrangement joins TRBV20-1 to TRBJ2-1; perhaps TRBD2 as D (5 bases). Germline V gene lookup returns CDR1 DFQATT and CDR2 SNEGSKA (reference sequence). V lost 6 bases and J 12 bases, leaving 15 bases between the germline ends. The CDR3 covers 11 residues. CDR3 sequence reads: CSAHRSEGQFF. The CDR3 DNA reads TGCAGTGCACACCGATCCGAGGGGCAGTTCTTC.

The chain carries TRBV6-6 and TRBJ2-1; D may be TRBD1 (5 bases). This CDR3 is built from 15 residues. V was cut by 1 base and J by 1 base, with 8 bases left in between. From germline, CDR1 is MNHNY and CDR2 SVGAGI (reference sequence). The CDR3 DNA follows: TGTGCCAGCAGTTACTTTCAGGGTTCCTACAATGAGCAGTTCTTC. Encoded protein: CASSYFQGSYNEQFF.

V is TRBV2 and J is TRBJ1-2; a weak D match, TRBD1 (6 bases). CDR1 is SNHLY, CDR2 FYNNEI, per germline. The germline V and J ends were trimmed by 8 bases and 4 bases, with 20 bases remaining between them. This CDR3 contains 15 residues. In DNA form, the CDR3 reads TGTGCCAGCTCCGAGAGGGGGGGGCGCGGCTATGGCTACACCTTC. Translation: CASSERGGRGYGYTF.

The rearrangement links TRBV28 to TRBJ1-3; D remains unclear. Germline values: CDR1 MDHEN, CDR2 SYDVKM. CDR3 size: 15 residues. Trimming removed 3 bases from V and 4 bases from J, with 13 bases in between. The CDR3 reads CASSFVPGSGNTIYF. The CDR3, as DNA: TGTGCCAGCAGTTTTGTACCCGGGTCCGGAAACACCATATATTTT.

The chain joins TRBV6-5 to TRBJ2-5; 9 bases are shared with TRBD1. The CDR3 totals 14 residues. Germline CDR1 and CDR2: MNHEY and SVGAGI. Unmatched junction bases numbered 7, after V lost 6 bases and J lost 5 bases. In DNA form, the CDR3 reads TGTGCCAGCAGCAGGACAGGGGTATGGGAGACCCAGTACTTC. Translating it yields CASSRTGVWETQYF.

This chain joins TRBV7-2 and TRBJ1-1; weak D call: TRBD1 (6 bases). Trimming cost V 7 bases and J 1 base, with 16 bases left between them. The CDR3 is made up of 15 amino acids. CDR1 is SGHTA, CDR2 FQGNSA, per germline. The CDR3 here is CASKKDRDQNTEAFF. CDR3 nucleotide sequence: TGTGCCAGCAAAAAGGACAGAGATCAGAACACTGAAGCTTTCTTT. The full variable domain, with the rest looked up from reference TRBV7-2 and TRBJ1-1, is GAGVSQSPSNKVTEKGKDVELRCDPISGHTALYWYRQSLGQGLEFLIYFQGNSAPDKSGLPSDRFSAERTGGSVSTLTIQRTQQEDSAVYLCASKKDRDQNTEAFFGQGTRLTVV.

The chain links TRBV27 to TRBJ1-2; D not resolved. This CDR3 is built from 14 residues. Trimming stripped 6 bases from V and 7 bases from J, with 18 bases between. The germline V gene encodes CDR1 MNHEY and CDR2 SMNVEV (reference sequence). The CDR3 region is CASRPGLFVGGYTF. The CDR3 bases are TGTGCCAGCAGACCGGGTCTCTTCGTGGGTGGCTACACCTTC.

The chain couples TRBV19 to TRBJ2-2; the D gene is possibly TRBD2 (5 bases). The V gene lost 3 bases and the J gene lost 5 bases, with 7 bases spanning the gap. The CDR3 spans 13 residues. CDR1 and CDR2 (germline): LNHDA, SQIVND (reference sequence). The CDR3 loop reads CASSIPGTGELFF. For the CDR3, the DNA is TGTGCCAGTAGTATCCCGGGGACCGGGGAGCTGTTTTTT.

The V and J genes are TRBV27 and TRBJ2-1, with 12 bases lining up with TRBD2. Germline CDR1 reads MNHEY; CDR2 reads SMNVEV (reference sequence). This CDR3 is built from 15 residues. The V gene end was trimmed by 4 bases and the J gene end by 6 bases; junction bases not matched to a gene: 4. The CDR3, as DNA: TGTGCCAGCAGTTCGTTGACTAGCGGGGGCAATGAGCAGTTCTTC. This encodes CASSSLTSGGNEQFF.

The count of this clone is one. The chain is built from TRBV7-9 and TRBJ2-2; no clear D. The CDR3 consists of 13 residues. The V and J ends lost 1 base and 6 bases respectively, with 6 bases between them. Per the germline V gene, CDR1 is SEHNR and CDR2 is FQNEAQ (reference sequence). The CDR3 DNA reads TGTGCCAGCAGCTTAGTACTGGCCGGGGAGCTGTTTTTT. It yields the protein CASSLVLAGELFF. The full variable domain, with the rest looked up from reference TRBV7-9 and TRBJ2-2, is DTGVSQNPRHKITKRGQNVTFRCDPISEHNRLYWYRQTLGQGPEFLTYFQNEAQLEKSRLLSDRFSAERPKGSFSTLEIQRTEQGDSAMYLCASSLVLAGELFFGEGSRLTVL.